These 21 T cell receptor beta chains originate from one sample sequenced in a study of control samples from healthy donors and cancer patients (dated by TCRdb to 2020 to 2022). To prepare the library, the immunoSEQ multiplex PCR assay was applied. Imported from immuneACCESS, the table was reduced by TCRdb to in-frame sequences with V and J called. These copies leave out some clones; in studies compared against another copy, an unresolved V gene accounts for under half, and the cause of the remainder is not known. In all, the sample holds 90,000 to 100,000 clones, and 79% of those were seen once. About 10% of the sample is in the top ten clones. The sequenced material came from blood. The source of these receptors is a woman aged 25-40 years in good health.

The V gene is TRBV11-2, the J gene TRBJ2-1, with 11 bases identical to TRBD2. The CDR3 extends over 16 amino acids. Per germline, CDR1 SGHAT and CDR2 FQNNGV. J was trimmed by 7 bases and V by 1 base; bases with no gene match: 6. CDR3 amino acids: CASSLARSGGANEQFF. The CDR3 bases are TGTGCCAGCAGCTTAGCGCGTAGCGGGGGGGCGAATGAGCAGTTCTTC.

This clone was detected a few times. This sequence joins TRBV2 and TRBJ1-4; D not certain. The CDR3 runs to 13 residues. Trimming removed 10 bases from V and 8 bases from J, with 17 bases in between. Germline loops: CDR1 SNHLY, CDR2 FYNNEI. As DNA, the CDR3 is TGTGCCACCCGTGGGAATCAGGACGAAAAACTGTTTTTT. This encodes CATRGNQDEKLFF.

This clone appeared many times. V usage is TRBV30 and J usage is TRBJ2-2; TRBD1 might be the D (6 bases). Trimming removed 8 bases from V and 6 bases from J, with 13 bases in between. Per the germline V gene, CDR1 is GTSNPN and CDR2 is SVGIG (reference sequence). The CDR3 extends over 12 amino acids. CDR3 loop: CAGNRDPGELFF. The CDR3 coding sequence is TGTGCCGGAAACAGGGACCCCGGGGAGCTGTTTTTT.

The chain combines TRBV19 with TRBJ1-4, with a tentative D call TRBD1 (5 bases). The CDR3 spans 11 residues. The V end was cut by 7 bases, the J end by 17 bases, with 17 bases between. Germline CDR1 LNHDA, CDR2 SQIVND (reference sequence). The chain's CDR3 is CASKVETARFF. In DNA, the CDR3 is TGTGCCAGTAAGGTGGAGACAGCTCGCTTTTTT.

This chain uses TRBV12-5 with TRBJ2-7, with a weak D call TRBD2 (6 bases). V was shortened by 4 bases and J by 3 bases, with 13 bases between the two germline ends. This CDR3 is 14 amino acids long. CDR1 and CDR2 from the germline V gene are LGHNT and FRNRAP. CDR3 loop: CASGSFYGSYEQYF. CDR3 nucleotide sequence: TGTGCTAGTGGTTCTTTTTACGGGAGCTACGAGCAGTACTTC.

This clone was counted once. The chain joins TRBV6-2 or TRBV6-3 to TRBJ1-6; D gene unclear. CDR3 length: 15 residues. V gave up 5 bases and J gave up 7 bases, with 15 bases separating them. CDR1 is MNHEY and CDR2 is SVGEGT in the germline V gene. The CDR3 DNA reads TGTGCCAGCAGTCCGACACCCCCTCTGAATTCACCCCTCCACTTT. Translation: CASSPTPPLNSPLHF.

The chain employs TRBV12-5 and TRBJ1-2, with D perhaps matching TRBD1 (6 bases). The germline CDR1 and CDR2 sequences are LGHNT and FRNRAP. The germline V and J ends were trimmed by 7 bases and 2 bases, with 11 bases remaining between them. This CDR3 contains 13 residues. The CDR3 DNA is TGTGCTAGTGCCACCCAGGGGAACTATGGCTACACCTTC. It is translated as CASATQGNYGYTF.

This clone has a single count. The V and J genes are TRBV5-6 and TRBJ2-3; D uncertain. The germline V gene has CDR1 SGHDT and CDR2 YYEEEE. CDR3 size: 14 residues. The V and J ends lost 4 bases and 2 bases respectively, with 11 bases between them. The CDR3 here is CASSAQGYTDTQYF. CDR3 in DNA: TGTGCCAGCAGCGCACAAGGGTACACAGATACGCAGTATTTT.

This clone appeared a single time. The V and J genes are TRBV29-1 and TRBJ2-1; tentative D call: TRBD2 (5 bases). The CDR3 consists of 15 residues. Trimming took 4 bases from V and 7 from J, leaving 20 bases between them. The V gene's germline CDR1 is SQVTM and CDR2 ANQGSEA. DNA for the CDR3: TGCAGCGTTGGGCCCCTCGGGATCGGGGAAAATGAGCAGTTCTTC. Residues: CSVGPLGIGENEQFF.

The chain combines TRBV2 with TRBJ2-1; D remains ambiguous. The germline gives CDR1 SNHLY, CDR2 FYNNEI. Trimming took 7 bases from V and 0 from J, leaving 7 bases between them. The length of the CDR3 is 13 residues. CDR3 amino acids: CASTDSSYNEQFF. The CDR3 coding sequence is TGTGCCAGCACTGATAGCTCCTACAATGAGCAGTTCTTC.

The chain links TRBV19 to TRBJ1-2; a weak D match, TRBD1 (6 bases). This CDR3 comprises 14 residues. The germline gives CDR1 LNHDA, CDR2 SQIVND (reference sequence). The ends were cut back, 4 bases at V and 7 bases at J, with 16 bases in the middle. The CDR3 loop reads CASSTAQGKGGYTF. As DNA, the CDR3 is TGTGCCAGTAGTACGGCACAGGGAAAGGGTGGCTACACCTTC.

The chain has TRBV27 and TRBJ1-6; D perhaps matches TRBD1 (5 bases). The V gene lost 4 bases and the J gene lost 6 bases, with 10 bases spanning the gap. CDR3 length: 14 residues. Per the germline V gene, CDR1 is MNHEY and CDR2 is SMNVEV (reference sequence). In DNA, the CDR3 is TGTGCCAGCAGTTCCTGGGGGGGTAATTCACCCCTCCACTTT. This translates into CASSSWGGNSPLHF.

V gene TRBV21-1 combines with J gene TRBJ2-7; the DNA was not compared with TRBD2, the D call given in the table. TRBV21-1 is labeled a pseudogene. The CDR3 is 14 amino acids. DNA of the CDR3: TGTGCCAGCAGCAAAGAGGGCGGGGGCGGGGAGCAGTACTTC. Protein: CASSKEGGGGEQYF.

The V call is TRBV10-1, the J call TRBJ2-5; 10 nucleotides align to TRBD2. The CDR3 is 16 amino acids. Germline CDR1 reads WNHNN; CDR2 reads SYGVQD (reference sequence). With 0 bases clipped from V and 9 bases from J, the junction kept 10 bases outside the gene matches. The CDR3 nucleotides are TGCGCCAGCAGTGAGTCGAGGACTAGCGGTTCGGCGTCCCAGTACTTC. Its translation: CASSESRTSGSASQYF.

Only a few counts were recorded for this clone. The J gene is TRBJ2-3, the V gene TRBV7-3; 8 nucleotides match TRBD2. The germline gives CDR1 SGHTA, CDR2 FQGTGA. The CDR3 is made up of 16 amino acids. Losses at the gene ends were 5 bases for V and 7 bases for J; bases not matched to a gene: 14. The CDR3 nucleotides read TGTGCCAGCAGCCCCAGCCTTAGCGGGGCTGTGAATACGCAGTATTTT. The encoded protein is CASSPSLSGAVNTQYF. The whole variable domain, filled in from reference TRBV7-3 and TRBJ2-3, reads GAGVSQTPSNKVTEKGKYVELRCDPISGHTALYWYRQSLGQGPEFLIYFQGTGAADDSGLPNDRFFAVRPEGSVSTLKIQRTERGDSAVYLCASSPSLSGAVNTQYFGPGTRLTVL.

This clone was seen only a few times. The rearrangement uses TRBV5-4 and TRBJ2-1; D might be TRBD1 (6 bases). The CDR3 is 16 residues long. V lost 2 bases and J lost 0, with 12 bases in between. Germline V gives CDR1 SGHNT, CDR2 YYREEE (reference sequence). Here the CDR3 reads CASSLKTGSSYNEQFF. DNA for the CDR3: TGTGCCAGCAGCTTAAAAACAGGGAGCTCCTACAATGAGCAGTTCTTC. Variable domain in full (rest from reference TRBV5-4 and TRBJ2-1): ETGVTQSPTHLIKTRGQQVTLRCSSQSGHNTVSWYQQALGQGPQFIFQYYREEENGRGNFPPRFSGLQFPNYSSELNVNALELDDSALYLCASSLKTGSSYNEQFFGPGTRLTVL.

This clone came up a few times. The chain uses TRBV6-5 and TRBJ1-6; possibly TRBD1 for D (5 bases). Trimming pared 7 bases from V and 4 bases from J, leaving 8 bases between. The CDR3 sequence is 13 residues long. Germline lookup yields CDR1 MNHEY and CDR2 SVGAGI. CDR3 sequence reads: CASTQGYNSPLHF. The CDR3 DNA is TGTGCCAGCACGCAGGGTTATAATTCACCCCTCCACTTT.

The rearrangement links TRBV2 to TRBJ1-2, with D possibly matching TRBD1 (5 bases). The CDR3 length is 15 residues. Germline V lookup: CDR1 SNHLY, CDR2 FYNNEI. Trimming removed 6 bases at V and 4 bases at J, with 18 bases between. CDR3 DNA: TGTGCCAGCAGGGCCGATCGGGACGGCCTCTATGGCTACACCTTC. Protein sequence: CASRADRDGLYGYTF.

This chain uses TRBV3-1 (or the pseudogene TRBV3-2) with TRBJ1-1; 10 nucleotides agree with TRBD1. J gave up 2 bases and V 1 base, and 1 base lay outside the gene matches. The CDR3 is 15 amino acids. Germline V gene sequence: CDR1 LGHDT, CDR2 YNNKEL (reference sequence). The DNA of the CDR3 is TGTGCCAGCAGCCAAGGGACAGGGGGAAACACTGAAGCTTTCTTT. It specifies CASSQGTGGNTEAFF.

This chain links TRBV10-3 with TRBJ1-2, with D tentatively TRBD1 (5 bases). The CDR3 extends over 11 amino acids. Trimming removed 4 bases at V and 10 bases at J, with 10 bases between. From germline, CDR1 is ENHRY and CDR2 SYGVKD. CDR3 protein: CAISGGRDYTF. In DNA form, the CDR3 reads TGTGCCATCAGTGGCGGCAGGGACTACACCTTC.

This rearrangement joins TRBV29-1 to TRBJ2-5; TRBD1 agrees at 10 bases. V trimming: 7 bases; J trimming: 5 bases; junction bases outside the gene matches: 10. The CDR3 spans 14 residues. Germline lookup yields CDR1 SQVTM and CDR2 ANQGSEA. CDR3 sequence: CSAYDRGQGETQYF. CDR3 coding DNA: TGCAGCGCCTATGACCGGGGACAGGGGGAGACCCAGTACTTC.